The rows below give T cell receptor beta chains drawn from one sample of a study of human T cells and chemical hapten exposure. In TCRdb, the RACE reads were re-called with MiXCR into one record per CDR3 protein. The data contain 350,000 or so distinct CDR3 sequences, about 7% of them singletons. Sequenced here: whole blood, sampled in connection with sensitization to the hapten diphenylcyclopropenone (DPC). The receptor source for this set is a woman younger than 30 with alopecia areata. Some clones in this sample may be carry-over from other donors' samples. CDR3s include the opening cysteine and the closing phenylalanine or tryptophan. Fields, in order: J gene, clone size, D gene, V gene, CDR3 protein, CDR3 DNA. The D gene is left open where the match is weak. A clone size is listed for some rows: how often the clone was seen (once, few, many), or a class if it is expanded.

TRBJ1-2,few,.,TRBV7-9,CASSAGTANYGYTF,TGTGCCAGCAGCGCGGGGACGGCTAACTATGGCTACACCTTC
TRBJ1-1,.,.,TRBV12-3/TRBV12-4,CASSPQGLQAFF,TGTGCCAGCAGTCCCCAGGGGTTACAGGCTTTCTTT
TRBJ2-3,.,TRBD2,TRBV20-1,CSANLAGGPDTQYF,TGCAGTGCAAATCTAGCGGGGGGCCCGGATACGCAGTATTTT
TRBJ2-7,many,.,TRBV20-1,CSAFSNEVSYEQYF,TGCAGTGCTTTCTCCAACGAGGTCTCCTACGAGCAGTACTTC
TRBJ2-7,.,.,TRBV12-3/TRBV12-4,CASSTWVYEQYF,TGTGCCAGCAGCACTTGGGTCTACGAGCAGTACTTC
TRBJ2-3,few,.,TRBV9,CASSVGQRGTADTQYF,TGTGCCAGCAGCGTAGGTCAGAGGGGCACCGCAGATACGCAGTATTTT
TRBJ1-2,few,.,TRBV2,CASSSYRSNYGYTF,TGTGCCAGCTCGTCTTACAGAAGTAACTATGGCTACACCTTC
TRBJ2-3,.,TRBD2,TRBV4-2,CASSQGTSGGGRADTQYF,TGTGCCAGCAGCCAAGGGACTAGCGGGGGAGGAAGGGCAGATACGCAGTATTTT
TRBJ1-4,.,.,TRBV12-3/TRBV12-4,CASTIPSGAGELFF,TGTGCCAGCACTATACCTTCGGGGGCCGGGGAACTGTTTTTT
TRBJ2-1,many,.,TRBV20-1,CSAQTPGGANNEQFF,TGCAGTGCCCAGACCCCTGGCGGGGCTAACAATGAGCAGTTCTTC
TRBJ1-2,many,TRBD1,TRBV6-5,CASTPTGTANYGYTF,TGTGCCAGCACCCCCACGGGGACAGCTAACTATGGCTACACCTTC
TRBJ2-4,.,TRBD1,TRBV28,CASSPGTGRAKNIQYF,TGTGCCAGCAGTCCCGGGACAGGGAGAGCCAAAAACATTCAGTACTTC
TRBJ2-3,many,TRBD1,TRBV18,CASSQTQGARDTQYF,TGTGCCAGCTCTCAGACCCAGGGGGCGCGGGATACGCAGTATTTT
TRBJ2-1,many,.,TRBV5-1,CASSLEGGEQFF,TGTGCTAGCAGCTTGGAGGGGGGTGAGCAGTTCTTC
TRBJ1-2,few,.,TRBV28,CASSLPGSYGYTF,TGTGCCAGCAGTTTACCGGGGAGCTATGGCTACACCTTC
TRBJ2-5,many,.,TRBV25-1,CASSPTSGPFKTQYF,TGTGCCAGCAGTCCTACTTCCGGCCCTTTCAAGACCCAGTACTTC
TRBJ2-2,few,.,TRBV6-1,CASRGNRAITGELFF,TGTGCCAGCAGGGGTAACAGGGCAATCACCGGGGAGCTGTTTTTT
TRBJ2-3,few,.,TRBV27,CASNLDGELPDTQYF,TGTGCCAGCAACCTGGACGGGGAACTGCCAGATACGCAGTATTTT
TRBJ1-5,.,.,TRBV10-3,CAISEGGDQPQHF,TGTGCCATCAGTGAGGGGGGGGATCAGCCCCAGCATTTT
TRBJ2-3,.,.,TRBV4-3,CASSQDRAVTDTQYF,TGCGCCAGCAGCCAAGATCGGGCAGTCACAGATACGCAGTATTTT
TRBJ2-5,.,.,TRBV29-1,CSVVPRRGQETQYF,TGCAGCGTTGTCCCACGGAGGGGTCAAGAGACCCAGTACTTC
TRBJ1-6,.,.,TRBV20-1,CSARDISESSYNSPLHF,TGCAGTGCTAGAGATATCTCCGAGAGCTCCTATAATTCACCCCTCCACTTT
TRBJ2-7,.,.,TRBV6-2/TRBV6-3,CASSRPSVATEQYF,TGTGCCAGCAGCCGCCCTTCCGTGGCCACCGAGCAGTACTTC
TRBJ1-6,many,.,TRBV6-5,CASSYSGVLPNSPLHF,TGTGCCAGCAGTTACTCGGGGGTTCTACCAAATTCACCCCTCCACTTT
TRBJ2-5,many,.,TRBV19,CASSRDLTGTQYF,TGTGCCAGTAGTAGGGATCTTACGGGGACCCAGTACTTC
TRBJ2-3,many,.,TRBV21-1,CARGGAGTSGESGTDTQYF,TGTGCCAGGGGGGGAGCCGGGACTAGCGGGGAATCTGGCACAGATACGCAGTATTTT
TRBJ1-1,.,TRBD1,TRBV7-9,CASSPWTGGNTEAFF,TGTGCCAGCAGCCCTTGGACAGGGGGCAACACTGAAGCTTTCTTT
TRBJ2-2,.,.,TRBV7-6,CASSLVEAGELFF,TGTGCCAGCAGCTTAGTGGAAGCCGGGGAGCTGTTTTTT
TRBJ1-1,few,.,TRBV9,CASSVFGHTEAFF,TGTGCCAGCAGCGTATTTGGGCACACTGAAGCTTTCTTT
TRBJ2-5,.,.,TRBV6-1,CASSEGPSQETQYF,TGTGCCAGCAGTGAAGGACCCTCTCAAGAGACCCAGTACTTC
TRBJ1-3,.,.,TRBV28,CASRLINTIYF,TGTGCCAGCAGACTAATAAACACCATATATTTT
TRBJ2-2,few,.,TRBV24-1,CATGETNTGELFF,TGTGCCACAGGGGAAACCAACACCGGGGAGCTGTTTTTT
TRBJ2-7,.,.,TRBV6-5,CASTPGIPLEQYF,TGTGCCAGCACCCCGGGAATTCCGCTCGAGCAGTACTTC
TRBJ2-5,.,TRBD1,TRBV7-2,CASSLGQGYQETQYF,TGTGCCAGCAGCTTGGGACAGGGATATCAAGAGACCCAGTACTTC
TRBJ2-3,.,.,TRBV6-5,CASSSVSPRDTQYF,TGTGCCAGCAGTTCTGTCTCCCCTCGAGATACGCAGTATTTT
TRBJ1-4,many,.,TRBV6-5,CASSYSGDEKLFF,TGTGCCAGCAGTTACTCAGGGGATGAAAAACTGTTTTTT
TRBJ2-3,few,.,TRBV12-3/TRBV12-4,CASSLEGKSRDTQYF,TGTGCCAGCAGTTTAGAGGGCAAATCCCGGGATACGCAGTATTTT
TRBJ1-6,few,.,TRBV6-2/TRBV6-3,CASSYEGTNSPLHF,TGTGCCAGCAGTTACGAAGGAACTAATTCACCCCTCCACTTT
TRBJ2-4,many,.,TRBV20-1,CSAEGASAKNIQYF,TGCAGTGCGGAGGGGGCCTCAGCCAAAAACATTCAGTACTTC
TRBJ2-7,few,.,TRBV15,CATSTLQNSEQYF,TGTGCCACCAGCACGCTCCAAAACTCCGAGCAGTACTTC
TRBJ2-3,.,.,TRBV5-8,CASSGADSGRDTQYF,TGTGCCAGCAGCGGTGCCGATTCGGGGCGAGATACGCAGTATTTT
TRBJ2-1,.,.,TRBV12-3/TRBV12-4,CASSTGQLGLNEQFF,TGTGCCAGCAGTACCGGGCAGCTAGGGTTGAATGAGCAGTTCTTC
TRBJ1-4,.,.,TRBV5-1,CASSLGYATNEKLFF,TGCGCCAGCAGCTTGGGGTACGCAACTAATGAAAAACTGTTTTTT
TRBJ2-6,.,.,TRBV12-3/TRBV12-4,CASSPGWGGANVLTF,TGTGCCAGCAGTCCCGGCTGGGGAGGGGCCAACGTCCTGACTTTC